The clone carrying this T cell receptor beta chain was seen repeatedly, ten times or more. The sample originates from a study of neurological immune-mediated disorders. TCRdb redid the calling of the 5' RACE reads with MiXCR, one entry per CDR3 protein. The sample lists 53,000 or so distinct CDR3 sequences, roughly 8.3% occurring once. Indicated time point: longitudinal time-point 3. The sample consisted of PBMCs. This receptor was identified in a woman in her 40s in good health.

The CDR3 reads CASSVRRGGTEAFF. The CDR3 nucleotides are TGTGCCAGCAGTGTAAGACGGGGCGGCACTGAAGCTTTCTTT. The chain recombines TRBV6-5 with TRBJ1-1; perhaps TRBD1 as D (5 bases). Between the trimmed V and J ends, which lost 5 bases and 4 bases, there was a span of 14 bases. The CDR3 is 14 amino acids. CDR1 and CDR2 (germline): MNHEY, SVGAGI.